Described below is a single TCR beta chain sequence and its context. The protocol was immunoSEQ multiplex PCR, while the TCRdb copy is restricted to in-frame clones and leaves out a portion. The repertoire holds some 10,000 clones, around nine tenths seen once, with around 31% in the top ten. The data are from a study of OX40 agonist ivuxolimab in advanced cancers. The overall study: Recorded diagnoses for dose-escalation patients were hepatocellular carcinoma, melanoma, renal cell or head and neck cancer.

Looked up from germline, CDR1 is MNHNS and CDR2 is SASEGT. Trimming removed 1 base at V and 8 bases at J, with 9 bases between. CDR3 size: 13 residues. Here the sequenced sample was CD4+ or CD8+ T cells sorted from blood, taken in a trial of the OX40 agonist ivuxolimab. This chain links TRBV6-1 with TRBJ2-1; D not certain. The clonotype originates from an adult with an advanced solid tumor such as melanoma, head and neck, liver or kidney cancer. The CDR3 is CASSEVETDEQFF. In DNA form, the CDR3 reads TGTGCCAGCAGTGAAGTAGAAACCGATGAGCAGTTCTTC.